This T cell receptor beta chain was captured by sequencing in a study of T cells in Graves' hyperthyroidism and ophthalmopathy. Trimming shortened V by 0 bases and J by 0 bases, and 10 bases separated the two germline ends. The length of the CDR3 is 15 residues. CDR1 and CDR2 (germline): SGDLS, YYNGEE. It was RNA transcripts that yielded the amplified TCR beta CDR3 regions. First-round RT-PCR targeting the TCR CDR3 was performed with the HTBI primer set. TCRdb analysed the multiplex PCR reads with MiXCR anew, one entry per CDR3 protein. Here the sample spans roughly 640,000 distinct CDR3 sequences, roughly 15% being singletons. This clonotype occurred a few times. Duration under 3 months, a NOSPECS grade of at least 4, and a Clinical Activity Score of at least 3 characterized the ophthalmopathy patients.

The receptor comes from a woman aged 40 to 50 with Graves' ophthalmopathy. Sequencing input: blood. The chain has TRBV9 and TRBJ2-7; perhaps TRBD2 as D (5 bases). In nucleotides, the CDR3 is TGTGCCAGCAGCGTAGCTGTGGGAGCCTCCTACGAGCAGTACTTC. It specifies CASSVAVGASYEQYF.